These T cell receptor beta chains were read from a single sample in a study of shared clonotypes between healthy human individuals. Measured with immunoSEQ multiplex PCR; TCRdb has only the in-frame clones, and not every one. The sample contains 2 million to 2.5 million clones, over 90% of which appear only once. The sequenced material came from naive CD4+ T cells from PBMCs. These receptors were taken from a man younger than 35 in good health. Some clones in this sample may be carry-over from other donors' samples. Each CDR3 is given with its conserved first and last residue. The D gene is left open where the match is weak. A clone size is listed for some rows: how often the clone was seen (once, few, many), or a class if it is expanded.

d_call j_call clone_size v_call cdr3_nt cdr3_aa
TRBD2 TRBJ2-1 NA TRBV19 TGTGCCAGTAGTATAGGTTGGCGGGAGGGCTTATCTTCCGGTGAGCAGTTCTTC CASSIGWREGLSSGEQFF
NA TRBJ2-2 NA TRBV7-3 TGTGCCAGCAGCCTCTTACAGGGGAACACCGGGGAGCTGTTTTTT CASSLLQGNTGELFF
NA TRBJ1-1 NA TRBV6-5 TGTGCCAGCAGTCGGGGGGCCGGCACTGAAGCTTTCTTT CASSRGAGTEAFF
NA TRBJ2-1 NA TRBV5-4 TGTGCCAGCAGCCCCCCAGCTAGCGCCTCCTACAATGAGCAGTTCTTC CASSPPASASYNEQFF
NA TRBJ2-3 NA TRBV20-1 TGCAGTGCTAGAGATCTAAGGACGCAGTATTTT CSARDLRTQYF
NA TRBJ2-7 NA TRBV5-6 TGTGCCAGCAGCTTCCAGACCGCGACGAGCTACGAGCAGTACTTC CASSFQTATSYEQYF
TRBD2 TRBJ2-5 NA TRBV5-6 TGTGCCAGCAGCTTGTTGGCGACTAGCGGGAGTAGGGAGACCCAGTACTTC CASSLLATSGSRETQYF
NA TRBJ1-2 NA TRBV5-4 TGTGCCAGCAGCTTGGCACAGACCGGCTACACCTTC CASSLAQTGYTF
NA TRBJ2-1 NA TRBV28 TGTGCCAGCAGTCTCCGAGGCGGGGACGGTGAGCAGTTCTTC CASSLRGGDGEQFF
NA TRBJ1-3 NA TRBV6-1 TGTGCCAGCAGTGAAGGGGGACGCTATGGAAACACCATATATTTT CASSEGGRYGNTIYF
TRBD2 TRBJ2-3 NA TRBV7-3 TGTGCCAGCAGCTTCGGACTAGCGGTAGCAGATACGCAGTATTTT CASSFGLAVADTQYF
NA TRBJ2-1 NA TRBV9 TGTGCCAGCAGCGTTGACGGCTCCTACAATGAGCAGTTCTTC CASSVDGSYNEQFF
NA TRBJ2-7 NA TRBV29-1 TGCAGCGTTAGTAGGGGGAGGTCCTACGAGCAGTACTTC CSVSRGRSYEQYF
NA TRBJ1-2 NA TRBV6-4 TGTGCCAGCAGTCCAGAGGGAAGCTATGGCTACACCTTC CASSPEGSYGYTF
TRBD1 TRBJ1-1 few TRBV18 TGTGCCAGCTCACCCCAGGGACAGGGAATGAACACTGAAGCTTTCTTT CASSPQGQGMNTEAFF
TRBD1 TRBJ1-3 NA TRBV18 TGTGCCAGCTCGCTAGTAAAGGACAGGACGGGAAACACCATATATTTT CASSLVKDRTGNTIYF
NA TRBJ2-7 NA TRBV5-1 TGCGCCAGCAGCTTGGAAGGGGGCTACGAGCAGTACTTC CASSLEGGYEQYF
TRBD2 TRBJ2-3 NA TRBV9 TGTGCCAGCAGCGTAGGAACGGGAGGATTTCGGACAGATACGCAGTATTTT CASSVGTGGFRTDTQYF
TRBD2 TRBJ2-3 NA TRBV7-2 TGTGCCAGCAGCTTACTGGGGCTAGCGGCTCCAACAGATACGCAGTATTTT CASSLLGLAAPTDTQYF
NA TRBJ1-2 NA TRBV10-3 TGTGCCATCAGCACGGGACCCTCGGAAGATGGCTACACCTTC CAISTGPSEDGYTF
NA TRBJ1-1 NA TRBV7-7 TGTGCCAGCAGCTTAGGTTGGTTGGGACCGAGAGCCACTGAAGCTTTCTTT CASSLGWLGPRATEAFF
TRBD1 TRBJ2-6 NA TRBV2 TGTGCCAGCAAAAGGACAGGAAGCAACTCTGGGGCCAACGTCCTGACTTTC CASKRTGSNSGANVLTF
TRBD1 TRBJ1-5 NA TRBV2 TGTGCCAGCAGTGATCTTCAGGGGGTGCGTAGCAATCAGCCCCAGCATTTT CASSDLQGVRSNQPQHF
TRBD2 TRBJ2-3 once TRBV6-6 TGTGCCAGCAGACCAGGACTAGCTCGCACAGATACGCAGTATTTT CASRPGLARTDTQYF
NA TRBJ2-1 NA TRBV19 TGTGCCAGTAGTATCTCCGGGACACCCTACAATGAGCAGTTCTTC CASSISGTPYNEQFF
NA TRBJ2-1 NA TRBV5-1 TGCGCCAGCAGCTTGGGATTCTATGAGCAGTTCTTC CASSLGFYEQFF
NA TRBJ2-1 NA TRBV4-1 TGCGCCAGCACCCGTGGCAGCATCTACAATGAGCAGTTCTTC CASTRGSIYNEQFF
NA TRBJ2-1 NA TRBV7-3 TGTGCCAGCAGCTTTAGTCTTCTTAACAATGAGCAGTTCTTC CASSFSLLNNEQFF
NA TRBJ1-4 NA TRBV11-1 TGTGCCAGCAGCCGGACTCCGAGGGCTGAAAAACTGTTTTTT CASSRTPRAEKLFF
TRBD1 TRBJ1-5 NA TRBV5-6 TGTGCCAGCAGCTCGACAGGGCCAAATAGCAATCAGCCCCAGCATTTT CASSSTGPNSNQPQHF
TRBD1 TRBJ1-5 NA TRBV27 TGTGCCAGCAGTTTAGATCGACAGGGGGCTTGGCAGCCCCAGCATTTT CASSLDRQGAWQPQHF
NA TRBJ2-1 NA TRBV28 TGTGCCAGCAGCATGGGGGGGACACTTTACAATGAGCAGTTCTTC CASSMGGTLYNEQFF
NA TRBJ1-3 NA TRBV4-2 TGTGCCAGCAGCCATTCAGGGTCTTCTGGAAACACCATATATTTT CASSHSGSSGNTIYF